These 31 T cell receptor beta chains came from one sample sequenced in a study of PD-1 blockade in classical Hodgkin lymphoma. All patients experienced relapse after autologous stem cell transplantation, and brentuximab vedotin exposure was variable. Sequencing used immunoSEQ multiplex PCR; TCRdb keeps in-frame clones, though not all of them. The sample lists about 13,000 clones; 90% to 95% were seen once. The sequencing used peripheral blood mononuclear cells (PBMCs), collected at baseline. The receptors originated from a human donor with classical Hodgkin lymphoma.

The CDR3 region has the DNA TGTGCCAGCAGCGAGTCAAGGGACACCCGAAACACCATATATTTT. Protein: CASSESRDTRNTIYF. The chain couples TRBV27 to TRBJ1-3, with a possible D match to TRBD1 (6 bases). V lost 6 bases and J 5 bases, leaving 17 bases between the germline ends. CDR3 size: 15 residues. The germline CDR1 and CDR2 sequences are MNHEY and SMNVEV (reference sequence).

In this sample, this clone turned up a few times. The rearrangement joins TRBV7-5 to TRBJ1-5; the D call of TRBD1 is as the table states it, not checked on the DNA. TRBV7-5 is shown as a pseudogene. The CDR3 totals 13 residues. The CDR3 loop reads CASSRQDNQPQHF. The CDR3 DNA is TGTGCCAGCAGCCGACAGGACAATCAGCCCCAGCATTTT.

The chain recombines TRBV5-6 with TRBJ2-2; the D is unclear. V was trimmed by 4 bases and J by 1 base, leaving 11 bases between them. The CDR3 totals 15 residues. Germline V gene data show CDR1 as SGHDT and CDR2 as YYEEEE. As DNA, the CDR3 is TGTGCCAGCAGCCAGATGGGTGGGAACACCGGGGAGCTGTTTTTT. Amino acid sequence: CASSQMGGNTGELFF.

This sequence joins TRBV9 and TRBJ2-3; D remains unclear. In germline, CDR1 is SGDLS, CDR2 YYNGEE. The V end lost 3 bases, the J end lost 4 bases, and 12 bases lay between the germline ends. The length of the CDR3 is 14 residues. CDR3 region: CASSEGPYADTQYF. The CDR3, as DNA: TGTGCCAGCAGCGAGGGTCCCTATGCAGATACGCAGTATTTT.

The chain links TRBV11-3 to TRBJ2-7; the D gene is possibly TRBD2 (6 bases). This CDR3 is built from 14 residues. V lost 5 bases, J lost 6 bases, and 17 bases lay in between. Germline CDR1 SGHNT, CDR2 YENEEA. The CDR3 protein is CASSPGGYSAEQYF. The CDR3 nucleotides read TGTGCCAGCAGCCCTGGAGGGTATTCGGCCGAGCAGTACTTC.

The rearrangement joins TRBV19 to TRBJ1-5; 7 bases align to TRBD1. V lost 6 bases to trimming and J lost 7 bases; unmatched junction nucleotides: 6. The CDR3 totals 13 residues. Germline assignment: CDR1 LNHDA and CDR2 SQIVND (reference sequence). The CDR3 loop reads CASRSQGSQPQHF. The CDR3 DNA is TGTGCCAGTAGATCACAGGGGTCGCAGCCCCAGCATTTT.

The chain joins TRBV7-2 to TRBJ1-5, with D possibly being TRBD1 (6 bases). Germline values: CDR1 SGHTA, CDR2 FQGNSA. This CDR3 is built from 15 residues. V gave up 5 bases and J gave up 4 bases, with 15 bases separating them. CDR3 region: CASSQQGQRNQPQHF. In DNA, the CDR3 is TGTGCCAGCAGCCAACAGGGTCAGCGGAATCAGCCCCAGCATTTT. Using reference TRBV7-2 and TRBJ1-5 for the parts outside the CDR3, the full variable domain is GAGVSQSPSNKVTEKGKDVELRCDPISGHTALYWYRQSLGQGLEFLIYFQGNSAPDKSGLPSDRFSAERTGGSVSTLTIQRTQQEDSAVYLCASSQQGQRNQPQHFGDGTRLSIL.

The rearrangement links TRBV30 to TRBJ1-3; no firm D call. CDR1 is GTSNPN, CDR2 SVGIG, per germline (reference sequence). V was cut by 0 bases and J by 4 bases, with 10 bases left in between. The CDR3 contains 14 residues. CDR3 bases: TGTGCCTGGAGTGTATCCCCGTGGGGAAACACCATATATTTT. Translated, it gives CAWSVSPWGNTIYF.

CDR3 sequence: CASTLLGTDGELFF. CDR3 sequence (DNA): TGTGCCAGCACCCTCCTTGGGACGGACGGGGAGCTGTTTTTT. The J gene is TRBJ2-2, the V gene TRBV5-5; D may correspond to TRBD1 or TRBD2 (5 bases each). Trimming pared 6 bases from V and 7 bases from J, leaving 16 bases between. This CDR3 is built from 14 residues. Germline lookup yields CDR1 SGHKS and CDR2 YYEKEE (reference sequence).

V gene TRBV6-5 combines with J gene TRBJ1-6; 7 bases line up with TRBD1. V dropped 5 bases and J dropped 7; count of bases not matched to a gene: 5. CDR3 length: 14 residues. The V gene's germline CDR1 is MNHEY and CDR2 SVGAGI. The chain's CDR3 is CASSQGTENSPLHF. Here the CDR3 DNA reads TGTGCCAGCAGTCAGGGGACAGAGAATTCACCCCTCCACTTT.

The V and J genes are TRBV20-1 and TRBJ2-7; D remains unclear. Germline CDR1 is DFQATT and CDR2 is SNEGSKA (reference sequence). This CDR3 is built from 11 residues. The CDR3 region is CSAKSRYEQYF. CDR3 bases: TGCAGCGCCAAATCTCGCTACGAGCAGTACTTC.

This chain links TRBV30 with TRBJ2-3; unclear D gene. The CDR3 sequence is 13 residues long. V lost 5 bases, J lost 3 bases, and 12 bases lay in between. The germline V gene has CDR1 GTSNPN and CDR2 SVGIG (reference sequence). CDR3 nucleotide sequence: TGTGCCTGGTCTCCCGGAGTGACAGATACGCAGTATTTT. Translation: CAWSPGVTDTQYF.

This chain joins TRBV9 and TRBJ2-7; 10 bases match TRBD2. With 3 bases clipped from V and 4 bases from J, the junction kept 4 bases outside the gene matches. Germline loops: CDR1 SGDLS, CDR2 YYNGEE. This CDR3 has 14 residues. Here the CDR3 reads CASSGAGGTYEQYF. The CDR3 region has the DNA TGTGCCAGCAGCGGAGCGGGGGGGACTTACGAGCAGTACTTC.

The chain has TRBV7-9 and TRBJ1-1; D is uncertain. This CDR3 has 12 residues. V was trimmed by 7 bases and J by 4 bases, leaving 10 bases between them. The germline V gene encodes CDR1 SEHNR and CDR2 FQNEAQ (reference sequence). The CDR3 reads CASTLWGTEAFF. CDR3 coding DNA: TGTGCCAGCACCCTTTGGGGCACTGAAGCTTTCTTT. Full variable domain (remainder filled in from reference TRBV7-9 and TRBJ1-1): DTGVSQNPRHKITKRGQNVTFRCDPISEHNRLYWYRQTLGQGPEFLTYFQNEAQLEKSRLLSDRFSAERPKGSFSTLEIQRTEQGDSAMYLCASTLWGTEAFFGQGTRLTVV.

This chain connects TRBV19 to TRBJ2-3; TRBD2 matches 11 bases. The CDR3 is 19 amino acids. The J segment lost 5 bases and the V segment lost 3 bases, leaving 16 bases of the junction unmatched. Germline V lookup: CDR1 LNHDA, CDR2 SQIVND (reference sequence). As DNA, the CDR3 is TGTGCCAGTAGTATCGGACTAGCGGGCAACCAACCGGGAGGAGATACGCAGTATTTT. Protein: CASSIGLAGNQPGGDTQYF.

The genes are TRBV7-8 and TRBJ2-4, with D tentatively TRBD1 (6 bases). In germline, CDR1 is SGHVS, CDR2 FQNEAQ. The CDR3 sequence is 15 residues long. V lost 5 bases to trimming and J lost 3 bases, with 14 bases between them. CDR3 DNA: TGTGCCAGCAGCAAAGAAGGACAGTACAAAAACATTCAGTACTTC. Translating it yields CASSKEGQYKNIQYF.

This clone showed up just once. Other DNA sequences in this sample translate to the same CDR3. The chain recombines TRBV18 with TRBJ1-1; D uncertain. Trimming removed 3 bases from V and 1 base from J, with 6 bases in between. CDR3 length equals 13 residues. Germline CDR1 and CDR2: KGHSH and LQKENI. CDR3 DNA: TGTGCCAGCTCACCCTTATCGAACACTGAAGCTTTCTTT. Residues: CASSPLSNTEAFF.

This rearrangement joins TRBV19 to TRBJ1-2; D remains unclear. Germline V gene sequence: CDR1 LNHDA, CDR2 SQIVND (reference sequence). This CDR3 is built from 13 residues. Trimming took 8 bases from V and 4 from J, leaving 14 bases between them. As DNA, the CDR3 is TGTGCCAGTGCGGACCTTGGGCTCTATGGCTACACCTTC. Its translation is CASADLGLYGYTF.

J is TRBJ2-7 and V is TRBV14; D may be TRBD1 (5 bases). CDR3 size: 12 residues. The germline CDR1 and CDR2 sequences are SGHDN and FVKESK. V gave up 4 bases and J gave up 4 bases, with 8 bases separating them. CDR3 DNA: TGTGCCAGCAGCCGAACAGGTTACGAGCAGTACTTC. It yields the protein CASSRTGYEQYF.

The chain is built from TRBV21-1 and TRBJ1-5; the D call of TRBD1 is as the table states it, not checked on the DNA. TRBV21-1 is recorded as a pseudogene. This CDR3 is built from 17 residues. The CDR3 coding sequence is TGTGCCAGCAGCAGATTTTCTCGAGACAGGGAGCATCAGCCCCAGCATTTT. This translates into CASSRFSRDREHQPQHF.

V and J are TRBV4-1 and TRBJ1-1; D uncertain. Germline CDR1 reads MGHRA; CDR2 reads YSYEKL. Trimming cost V 6 bases and J 4 bases, with 9 bases left between them. The CDR3 is 12 amino acids. In DNA form, the CDR3 reads TGCGCCAGCAGGAGGGAGGGCACTGAAGCTTTCTTT. It codes for CASRREGTEAFF.

The chain carries TRBV7-2 and TRBJ2-1, with 9 bases fitting TRBD2. This CDR3 is built from 13 residues. The germline CDR1 and CDR2 sequences are SGHTA and FQGNSA. Trimming took 0 bases from V and 10 from J; bases not matched to a gene: 1. The CDR3 nucleotides read TGTGCCAGCAGCTTAGCGGGACTAGCAGAGCAGTTCTTC. Its translation is CASSLAGLAEQFF.

V and J are TRBV25-1 and TRBJ1-1; D gene unclear. V lost 4 bases, J lost 1 base, and 10 bases lay in between. This CDR3 region has 14 residues. Germline V gives CDR1 MGHDK, CDR2 SYGVNS. The CDR3 loop reads CASSGRAANTEAFF. The CDR3 bases are TGTGCCAGCAGTGGGAGGGCAGCGAACACTGAAGCTTTCTTT. Drawing the rest from reference TRBV25-1 and TRBJ1-1, the complete variable domain is EADIYQTPRYLVIGTGKKITLECSQTMGHDKMYWYQQDPGMELHLIHYSYGVNSTEKGDLSSESTVSRIRTEHFPLTLESARPSHTSQYLCASSGRAANTEAFFGQGTRLTVV.

The chain couples TRBV6-5 to TRBJ2-3; D ambiguous. CDR1 MNHEY and CDR2 SVGAGI come from the germline V gene. This CDR3 is built from 11 residues. Trimming removed 8 bases from V and 3 bases from J, with 6 bases in between. CDR3 residues: CASGRTDTQYF. CDR3 bases: TGTGCCAGCGGAAGAACAGATACGCAGTATTTT.

In its sample, this clone was seen once. The CDR3 nucleotides read TGTGCCAGCAGCTTAACGGGGGGGACAGATACGCAGTATTTT. The encoded protein is CASSLTGGTDTQYF. This chain connects TRBV7-3 to TRBJ2-3, with 7 bases matching TRBD2. The CDR3 totals 14 residues. Germline CDR1 reads SGHTA; CDR2 reads FQGTGA. The V segment lost 0 bases and the J segment 3 bases; nucleotides outside the gene matches: 0. The complete variable domain, with remaining parts taken from reference TRBV7-3 and TRBJ2-3, reads GAGVSQTPSNKVTEKGKYVELRCDPISGHTALYWYRQSLGQGPEFLIYFQGTGAADDSGLPNDRFFAVRPEGSVSTLKIQRTERGDSAVYLCASSLTGGTDTQYFGPGTRLTVL.

The chain joins TRBV2 to TRBJ2-5; 10 bases are a match to TRBD1. Looked up from germline, CDR1 is SNHLY and CDR2 is FYNNEI. This CDR3 has 13 amino acids. The V gene end was trimmed by 5 bases and the J gene end by 5 bases; junction bases not matched to a gene: 2. CDR3 sequence (DNA): TGTGCCAGCAGTCGACAGGGGGCTGAGACCCAGTACTTC. The encoded protein is CASSRQGAETQYF.

The chain has TRBV20-1 and TRBJ1-1, with a weak D call TRBD1 (6 bases). This CDR3 comprises 11 residues. The V and J ends lost 0 bases and 13 bases respectively, with 12 bases between them. Germline V gene data show CDR1 as DFQATT and CDR2 as SNEGSKA (reference sequence). CDR3 sequence reads: CSARDRGTGFF. CDR3 DNA sequence: TGCAGTGCTAGAGATAGGGGGACCGGTTTCTTT.

This clone showed up just once. This chain joins TRBV29-1 and TRBJ2-1; tentatively, D is TRBD2 (6 bases). The CDR3 spans 14 residues. The V gene's germline CDR1 is SQVTM and CDR2 ANQGSEA. V was pared by 2 bases and J by 7 bases, with 15 bases between. CDR3 nucleotide sequence: TGCAGCGTTGAAAAGGGCAGGCTAGCGAATGAGCAGTTCTTC. This translates into CSVEKGRLANEQFF.

CDR3 protein: CASSERWTVQYF. CDR3 nucleotides: TGTGCCAGCAGTGAACGGTGGACAGTACAGTACTTC. The V call is TRBV6-1, the J call TRBJ2-7; a weak D match, TRBD1 (6 bases). Germline-derived CDR1 and CDR2 are MNHNS and SASEGT. The CDR3 loop spans 12 amino acids. Between the trimmed V and J ends, which lost 2 bases and 10 bases, there was a span of 12 bases.

This chain uses TRBV4-1 with TRBJ2-5; D tentatively reads TRBD1 or TRBD2 (5 bases each). V lost 6 bases and J 3 bases, leaving 11 bases between the germline ends. The CDR3 is 13 amino acids. Germline values: CDR1 MGHRA, CDR2 YSYEKL. This chain's CDR3 is CASRQLGEETQYF. The CDR3 nucleotides are TGCGCCAGCAGACAGCTGGGGGAAGAGACCCAGTACTTC.

This clone was found a few times. The chain recombines TRBV2 with TRBJ2-5; 11 positions agree with TRBD2. Germline CDR1 SNHLY, CDR2 FYNNEI. The CDR3 totals 18 residues. V lost 2 bases, J lost 5 bases, and 13 bases stayed unmatched. CDR3 residues: CASSEPESTSGAGETQYF. Here the CDR3 DNA reads TGTGCCAGCAGTGAACCCGAATCGACTAGCGGGGCAGGGGAGACCCAGTACTTC.